This TCR beta chain comes out of a study of blood T cells in healthy people across ages. The CDR3 has 14 residues. Germline V lookup: CDR1 SGHTA, CDR2 FQGNSA. Unmatched junction bases numbered 2, after V lost 6 bases and J lost 3 bases. Sample-barcoded 5' priming and a J-beta primer mix drove a second PCR of roughly 7 to 11 cycles. TCRdb re-called the 5' RACE reads with MiXCR, one entry per CDR3 protein. The repertoire holds around 1,800,000 distinct CDR3 sequences, with approximately 40% as singletons. The V gene is TRBV7-2, the J gene TRBJ2-2; 9 bases agree with TRBD1. Sequenced sample: blood. The clonotype originates from a human donor in good health. The CDR3 region is CASRWTGDTGELFF. The CDR3 DNA reads as TGTGCCAGCAGATGGACAGGGGACACCGGGGAGCTGTTTTTT.